The TCR beta chain under discussion was sequenced for a study of metastatic and nonmetastatic thyroid tumors. Study summary: Repertoires from blood and tumor or nodule tissue of malignant and benign thyroid patients were compared. Study results and limitations: Versus benign nodules, malignant thyroid tumors reportedly had significantly higher TCR beta diversity, in blood and tumor.

Prior to thyroid surgery, none of the patients had received any treatment. Germline V lookup: CDR1 SGHAT, CDR2 FQNNGV. Trimming removed 0 bases at V and 6 bases at J, with 6 bases between. The CDR3 sequence is 13 residues long. Per the study methods: The study took CDR3 differences across clinicopathological groups and made a distant-metastasis classifier for papillary thyroid cancer from them. TCRdb re-analyzed the PCR reads through MiXCR. TCRdb's processing, not the authors' own work, is the source of the V and J calls. The repertoire consists of about 27,000 clones, with around 15% occurring once and the leading ten covering approximately 14%. This clone showed up many times. Its matching antigen is unknown.

The clonotype originates from a male donor with papillary thyroid cancer or a benign thyroid nodule (not recorded which). Some clones in this sample may be carry-over from other donors' samples. Sequencing was done on a sample of blood. The chain couples TRBV11-2 to TRBJ2-4, with a weak D call TRBD2 (6 bases). The CDR3 sequence is CASSLEGGNIQYF. The CDR3 nucleotides read TGTGCCAGCAGCTTAGAGGGGGGAAACATTCAGTACTTC.